This T cell receptor (beta chain) was identified during a study of shared T cell receptors in the human thymus. CDR1 is GTSNPN, CDR2 SVGIG, per germline (reference sequence). This CDR3 is built from 14 residues. Trimming at V came to 7 bases and at J to 3 bases, leaving 10 bases not matched to a gene. Assay: immunoSEQ multiplex PCR; the TCRdb copy retains only in-frame clones and omits some. The table records 600,000 or so clones, over 75% of them present only once. The same sample was also studied in work on human thymus T cells. That source reports: The donor group consisted of healthy Finnish infants who were having corrective surgery for congenital heart defects. Thymus was obtained from resections taken during corrective heart surgery. Among unrelated individuals, related research reported thymic repertoires that overlapped highly.

Sample: thymocytes. This receptor was taken from a boy under two years old with a congenital heart defect. This sequence joins TRBV30 and TRBJ1-1; 8 positions agree with TRBD1. The CDR3 nucleotides read TGTGCCTACAGGGGGTGGGGGGAGGACACTGAAGCTTTCTTT. As protein: CAYRGWGEDTEAFF.